This T cell receptor beta chain is from a study of cytomegalovirus exposure and HLA in healthy donors. Notes on the study in general: For presence/absence analyses, sequencing depth was assumed to be roughly uniform across donors.

It was with 60 Vbeta and 13 Jbeta primers that the PCR ran. The protocol was immunoSEQ multiplex PCR, while the TCRdb copy is restricted to in-frame clones and leaves out a portion. The sample includes 200,000 to 250,000 clones. The V gene end was trimmed by 0 bases and the J gene end by 2 bases; junction bases not matched to a gene: 6. The CDR3 is made up of 18 amino acids. Germline CDR1 reads SGHRS; CDR2 reads YFSETQ. About this clone itself: Its antigen is not known.

This TCR came from a girl aged 2 to 10 in good health and CMV-seropositive. The V call is TRBV5-1, the J call TRBJ2-2, with TRBD2 matching over 11 bases. The sequencing input was PBMCs. This CDR3 reads CASSLALTSGANTGELFF. As DNA, the CDR3 is TGCGCCAGCAGCTTGGCACTGACTAGCGGGGCAAACACCGGGGAGCTGTTTTTT. Full variable domain (missing parts from reference TRBV5-1 and TRBJ2-2): KAGVTQTPRYLIKTRGQQVTLSCSPISGHRSVSWYQQTPGQGLQFLFEYFSETQRNKGNFPGRFSGRQFSNSRSEMNVSTLELGDSALYLCASSLALTSGANTGELFFGEGSRLTVL.